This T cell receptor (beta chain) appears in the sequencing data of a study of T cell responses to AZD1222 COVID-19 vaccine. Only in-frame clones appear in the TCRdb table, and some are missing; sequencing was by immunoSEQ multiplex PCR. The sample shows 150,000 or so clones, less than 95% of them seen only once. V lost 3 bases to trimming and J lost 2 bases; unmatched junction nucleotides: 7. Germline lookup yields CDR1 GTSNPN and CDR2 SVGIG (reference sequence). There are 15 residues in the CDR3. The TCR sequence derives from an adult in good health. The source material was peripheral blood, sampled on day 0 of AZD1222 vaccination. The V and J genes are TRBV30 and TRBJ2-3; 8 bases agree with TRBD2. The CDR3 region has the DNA TGTGCCTGGAGGGGGATAGCGGGATACACAGATACGCAGTATTTT. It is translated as CAWRGIAGYTDTQYF. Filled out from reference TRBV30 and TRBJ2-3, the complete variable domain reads SQTIHQWPATLVQPVGSPLSLECTVEGTSNPNLYWYRQAAGRGLQLLFYSVGIGQISSEVPQNLSASRPQDRQFILSSKKLLLSDSGFYLCAWRGIAGYTDTQYFGPGTRLTVL.